This entry features one TCR beta chain sequence. The antigen is unknown. The sample is drawn from a study of chemoradiotherapy in HPV16-positive cancers. As for the study in general: Functional T-cell assays on a couple of HPV16-positive patients' cells defined candidate HPV-specific clones and common TCR motifs. Study-level findings and limits: HPV-responsive T-cell expansion during chemoradiotherapy was linked to improved recurrence-free survival in HPV16-positive patients. HPV-specific T cells were functionally defined from only a couple of HPV16-positive patients.

Profiled with immunoSEQ multiplex PCR; TCRdb holds only in-frame clones, not every one. The sample lists some 5,000 clones; over 60% were seen once. CDR3 size: 16 residues. Germline V CDR1 and CDR2: LNHDA, SQIVND (reference sequence). J lost 0 bases, V lost 7 bases, and 7 bases had no gene match. The sequence came from a human donor with HPV-associated anogenital cancer. The specimen was collected from a patient who underwent chemoradiotherapy. The chain recombines TRBV19 with TRBJ1-5, with 9 bases identical to TRBD1. The CDR3 nucleotides are TGTGCCAGTACTACGGGACAGGGAAATAGCAATCAGCCCCAGCATTTT. It encodes CASTTGQGNSNQPQHF.